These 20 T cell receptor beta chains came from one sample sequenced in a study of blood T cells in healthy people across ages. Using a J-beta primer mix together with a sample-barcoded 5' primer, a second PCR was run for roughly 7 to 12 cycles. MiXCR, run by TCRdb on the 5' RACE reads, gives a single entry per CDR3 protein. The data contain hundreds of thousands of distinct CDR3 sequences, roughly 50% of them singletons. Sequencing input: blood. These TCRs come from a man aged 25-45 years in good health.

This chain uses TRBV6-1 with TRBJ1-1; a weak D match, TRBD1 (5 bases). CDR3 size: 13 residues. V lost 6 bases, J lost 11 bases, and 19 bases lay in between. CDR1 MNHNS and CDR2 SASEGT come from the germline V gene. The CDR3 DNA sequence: TGTGCCAGCAGGCAGGGATGGGTGTCTTGGGCTTTCTTT. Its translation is CASRQGWVSWAFF.

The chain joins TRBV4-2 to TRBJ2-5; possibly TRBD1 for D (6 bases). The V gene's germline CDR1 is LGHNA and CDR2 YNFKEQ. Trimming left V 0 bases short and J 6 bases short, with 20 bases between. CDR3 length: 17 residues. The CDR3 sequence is CASSQDSFQGSTKTQYF. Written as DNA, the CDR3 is TGTGCCAGCAGCCAAGATTCGTTCCAGGGGAGCACCAAGACCCAGTACTTC.

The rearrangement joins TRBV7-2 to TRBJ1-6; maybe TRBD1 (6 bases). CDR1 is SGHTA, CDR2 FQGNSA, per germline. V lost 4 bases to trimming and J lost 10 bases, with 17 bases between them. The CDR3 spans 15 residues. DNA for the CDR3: TGTGCCAGCAGCTCGAACGGGGGGGGGCAATCACCCCTCCACTTT. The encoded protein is CASSSNGGGQSPLHF.

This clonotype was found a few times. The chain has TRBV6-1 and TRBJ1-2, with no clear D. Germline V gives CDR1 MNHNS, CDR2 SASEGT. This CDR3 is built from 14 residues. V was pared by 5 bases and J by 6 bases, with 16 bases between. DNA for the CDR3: TGTGCCAGCAGTCGAAATGGGGAAGTCGATGGCTACACCTTC. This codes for CASSRNGEVDGYTF.

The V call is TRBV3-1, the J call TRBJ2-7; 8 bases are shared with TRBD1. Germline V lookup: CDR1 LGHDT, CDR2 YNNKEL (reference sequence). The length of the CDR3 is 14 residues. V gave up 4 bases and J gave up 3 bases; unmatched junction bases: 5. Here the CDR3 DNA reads TGTGCCAGCAGCCTATGGACAGGGAACTACGAGCAGTACTTC. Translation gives CASSLWTGNYEQYF.

The CDR3 coding sequence is TGTGCCAGCAGCCGCGGACTAGTATCGTACGAGCAGTACTTC. Amino acid sequence: CASSRGLVSYEQYF. The V and J genes are TRBV7-2 and TRBJ2-4; TRBD2 agrees at 7 bases. The J call could be wrong; TRBJ2-7 is a better fit for the DNA end. Germline CDR1 SGHTA, CDR2 FQGNSA. The CDR3 extends over 14 amino acids.

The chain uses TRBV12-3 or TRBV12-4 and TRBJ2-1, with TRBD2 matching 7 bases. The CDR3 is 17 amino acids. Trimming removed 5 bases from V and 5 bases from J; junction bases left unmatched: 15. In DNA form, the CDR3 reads TGTGCCAGCAGTCCACGTTTCGCAGCGGGGACCCACAATGAGCAGTTCTTC. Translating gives CASSPRFAAGTHNEQFF.

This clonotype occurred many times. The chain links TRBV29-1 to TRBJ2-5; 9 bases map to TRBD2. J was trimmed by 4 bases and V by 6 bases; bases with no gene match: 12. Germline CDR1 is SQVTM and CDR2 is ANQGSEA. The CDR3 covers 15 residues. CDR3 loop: CSVFGPSGTSETQYF. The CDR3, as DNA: TGCAGCGTGTTTGGGCCTAGCGGGACTTCAGAGACCCAGTACTTC.

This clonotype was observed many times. CDR3 protein: CASSYSANTDTQYF. The CDR3 coding sequence is TGTGCCAGCAGTTACTCGGCTAACACAGATACGCAGTATTTT. The rearrangement joins TRBV6-5 to TRBJ2-3; D not resolved. There are 14 residues in the CDR3. V lost 0 bases, J lost 2 bases, and 6 bases lay in between. Germline values: CDR1 MNHEY, CDR2 SVGAGI.

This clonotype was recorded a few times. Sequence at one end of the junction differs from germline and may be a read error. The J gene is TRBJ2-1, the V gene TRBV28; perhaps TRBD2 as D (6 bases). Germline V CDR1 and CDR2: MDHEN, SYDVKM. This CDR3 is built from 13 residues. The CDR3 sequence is CASSGDSNNEQFF. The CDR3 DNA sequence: TGTGCCAGCAGTGGGGACTCCAACAATGAGCAGTTCTTC. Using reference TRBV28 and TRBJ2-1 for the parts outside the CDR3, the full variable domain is DVKVTQSSRYLVKRTGEKVFLECVQDMDHENMFWYRQDPGLGLRLIYFSYDVKMKEKGDIPEGYSVSREKKERFSLILESASTNQTSMYLCASSGDSNNEQFFGPGTRLTVL.

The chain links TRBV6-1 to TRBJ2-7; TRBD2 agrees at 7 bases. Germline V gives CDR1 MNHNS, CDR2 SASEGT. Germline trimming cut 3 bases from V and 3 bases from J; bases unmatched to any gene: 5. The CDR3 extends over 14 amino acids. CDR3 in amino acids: CASSELAELYEQYF. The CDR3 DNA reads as TGTGCCAGCAGTGAGCTAGCGGAACTCTACGAGCAGTACTTC.

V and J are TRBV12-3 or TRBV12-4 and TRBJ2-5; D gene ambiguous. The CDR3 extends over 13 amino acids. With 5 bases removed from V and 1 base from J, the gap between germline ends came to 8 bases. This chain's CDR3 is CASSANGQETQYF. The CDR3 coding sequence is TGTGCCAGCAGTGCCAACGGCCAAGAGACCCAGTACTTC.

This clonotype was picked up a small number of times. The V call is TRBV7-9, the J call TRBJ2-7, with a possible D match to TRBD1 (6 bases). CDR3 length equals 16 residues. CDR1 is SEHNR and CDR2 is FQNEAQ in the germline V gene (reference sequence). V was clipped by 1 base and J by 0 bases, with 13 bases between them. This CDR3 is CASSLVGGALSYEQYF. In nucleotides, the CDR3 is TGTGCCAGCAGCTTAGTTGGGGGCGCCCTCTCCTACGAGCAGTACTTC.

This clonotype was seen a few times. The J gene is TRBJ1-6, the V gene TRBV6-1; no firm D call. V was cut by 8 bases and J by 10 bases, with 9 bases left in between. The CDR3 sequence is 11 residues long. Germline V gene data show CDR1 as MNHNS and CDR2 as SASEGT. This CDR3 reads CASLGSSPLHF. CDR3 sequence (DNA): TGTGCCAGCCTCGGCAGCTCACCCCTCCACTTT.

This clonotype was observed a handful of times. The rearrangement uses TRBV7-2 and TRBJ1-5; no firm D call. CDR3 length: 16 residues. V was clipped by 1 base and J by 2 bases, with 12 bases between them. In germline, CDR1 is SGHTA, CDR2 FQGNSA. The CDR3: CASSLVGVHGNQPQHF. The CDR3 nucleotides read TGTGCCAGCAGCTTAGTAGGAGTACATGGCAATCAGCCCCAGCATTTT. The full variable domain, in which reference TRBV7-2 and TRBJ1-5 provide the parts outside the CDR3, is GAGVSQSPSNKVTEKGKDVELRCDPISGHTALYWYRQSLGQGLEFLIYFQGNSAPDKSGLPSDRFSAERTGGSVSTLTIQRTQQEDSAVYLCASSLVGVHGNQPQHFGDGTRLSIL.

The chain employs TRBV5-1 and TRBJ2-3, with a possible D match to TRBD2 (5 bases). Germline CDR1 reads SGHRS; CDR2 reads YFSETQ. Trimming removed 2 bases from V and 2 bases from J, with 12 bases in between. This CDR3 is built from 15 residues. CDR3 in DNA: TGCGCCAGCAGCTTCGCGGGTACCGACACAGATACGCAGTATTTT. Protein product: CASSFAGTDTDTQYF.

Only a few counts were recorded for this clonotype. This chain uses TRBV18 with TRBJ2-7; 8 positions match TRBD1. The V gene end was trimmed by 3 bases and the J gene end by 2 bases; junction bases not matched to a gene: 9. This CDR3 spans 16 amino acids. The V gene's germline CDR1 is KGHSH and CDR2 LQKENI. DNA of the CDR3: TGTGCCAGCTCACCCAACCGGGACAGGACAACCTACGAGCAGTACTTC. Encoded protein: CASSPNRDRTTYEQYF.

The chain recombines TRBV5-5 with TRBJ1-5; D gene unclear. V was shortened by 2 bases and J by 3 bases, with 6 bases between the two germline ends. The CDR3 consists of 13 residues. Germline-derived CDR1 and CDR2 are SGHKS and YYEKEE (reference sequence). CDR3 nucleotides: TGTGCCAGCAGCTTCCCGGACAATCAGCCCCAGCATTTT. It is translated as CASSFPDNQPQHF. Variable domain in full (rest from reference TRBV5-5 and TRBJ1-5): DAGVTQSPTHLIKTRGQQVTLRCSPISGHKSVSWYQQVLGQGPQFIFQYYEKEERGRGNFPDRFSARQFPNYSSELNVNALLLGDSALYLCASSFPDNQPQHFGDGTRLSIL.

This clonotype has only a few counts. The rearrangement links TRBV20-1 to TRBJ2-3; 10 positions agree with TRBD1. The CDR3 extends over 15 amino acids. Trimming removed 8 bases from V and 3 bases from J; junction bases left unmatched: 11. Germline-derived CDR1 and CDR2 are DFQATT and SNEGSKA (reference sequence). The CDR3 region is CSTQKTGGLTDTQYF. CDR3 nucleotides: TGCAGTACTCAAAAGACAGGGGGCTTAACAGATACGCAGTATTTT.

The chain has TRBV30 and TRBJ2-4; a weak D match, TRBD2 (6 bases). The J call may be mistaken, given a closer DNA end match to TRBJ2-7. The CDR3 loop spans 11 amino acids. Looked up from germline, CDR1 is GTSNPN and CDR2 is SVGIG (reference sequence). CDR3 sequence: CAWRGGYEQYF. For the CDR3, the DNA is TGTGCCTGGAGGGGAGGCTACGAGCAGTACTTC.